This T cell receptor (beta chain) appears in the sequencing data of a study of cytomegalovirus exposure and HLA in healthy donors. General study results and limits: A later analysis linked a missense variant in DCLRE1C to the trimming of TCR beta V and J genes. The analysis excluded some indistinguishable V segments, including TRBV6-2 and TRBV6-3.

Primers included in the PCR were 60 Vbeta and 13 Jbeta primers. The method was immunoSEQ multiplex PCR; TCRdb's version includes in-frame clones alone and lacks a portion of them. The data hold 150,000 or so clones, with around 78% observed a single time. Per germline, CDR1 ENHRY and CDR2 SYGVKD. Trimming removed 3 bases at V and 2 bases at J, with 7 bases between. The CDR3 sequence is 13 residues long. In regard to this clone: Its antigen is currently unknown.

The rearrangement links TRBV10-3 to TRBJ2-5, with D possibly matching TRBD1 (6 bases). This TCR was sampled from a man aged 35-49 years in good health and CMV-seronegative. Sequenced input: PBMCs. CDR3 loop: CAISDGQQETQYF. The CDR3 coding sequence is TGTGCCATCAGTGACGGACAGCAAGAGACCCAGTACTTC.